This TCR beta chain is drawn from a study of cytomegalovirus exposure and HLA in healthy donors. A remark on this clone: The antigen is not known.

After removal of 6 bases from V and 0 bases from J, the junction contained 7 bases not matched to a gene. CDR1 and CDR2 from the germline V gene are MNHEY and SMNVEV (reference sequence). The CDR3 runs 15 residues. PCR used 60 Vbeta primers and 13 Jbeta primers. Sequencing was performed with immunoSEQ multiplex PCR; in TCRdb, only in-frame clones are kept and a portion is missing. Seen here are 200,000 or so clones, roughly four fifths observed once, and the top ten hold around 0.1%. General study findings and limits: Across donors, sequencing depth was assumed by presence/absence analyses to be roughly uniform. Further analysis, carried out later, found HLA-associated TCR beta chains more clonally expanded than equally common other chains.

Material: PBMCs. The chain joins TRBV27 to TRBJ1-2; 7 bases are shared with TRBD1. The clonotype originates from a boy between 2 and 10 years old in good health and CMV-seronegative. CDR3 amino acids: CASRLTGTSNYGYTF. The CDR3 DNA reads TGTGCCAGCAGGCTGACAGGGACGTCTAACTATGGCTACACCTTC.